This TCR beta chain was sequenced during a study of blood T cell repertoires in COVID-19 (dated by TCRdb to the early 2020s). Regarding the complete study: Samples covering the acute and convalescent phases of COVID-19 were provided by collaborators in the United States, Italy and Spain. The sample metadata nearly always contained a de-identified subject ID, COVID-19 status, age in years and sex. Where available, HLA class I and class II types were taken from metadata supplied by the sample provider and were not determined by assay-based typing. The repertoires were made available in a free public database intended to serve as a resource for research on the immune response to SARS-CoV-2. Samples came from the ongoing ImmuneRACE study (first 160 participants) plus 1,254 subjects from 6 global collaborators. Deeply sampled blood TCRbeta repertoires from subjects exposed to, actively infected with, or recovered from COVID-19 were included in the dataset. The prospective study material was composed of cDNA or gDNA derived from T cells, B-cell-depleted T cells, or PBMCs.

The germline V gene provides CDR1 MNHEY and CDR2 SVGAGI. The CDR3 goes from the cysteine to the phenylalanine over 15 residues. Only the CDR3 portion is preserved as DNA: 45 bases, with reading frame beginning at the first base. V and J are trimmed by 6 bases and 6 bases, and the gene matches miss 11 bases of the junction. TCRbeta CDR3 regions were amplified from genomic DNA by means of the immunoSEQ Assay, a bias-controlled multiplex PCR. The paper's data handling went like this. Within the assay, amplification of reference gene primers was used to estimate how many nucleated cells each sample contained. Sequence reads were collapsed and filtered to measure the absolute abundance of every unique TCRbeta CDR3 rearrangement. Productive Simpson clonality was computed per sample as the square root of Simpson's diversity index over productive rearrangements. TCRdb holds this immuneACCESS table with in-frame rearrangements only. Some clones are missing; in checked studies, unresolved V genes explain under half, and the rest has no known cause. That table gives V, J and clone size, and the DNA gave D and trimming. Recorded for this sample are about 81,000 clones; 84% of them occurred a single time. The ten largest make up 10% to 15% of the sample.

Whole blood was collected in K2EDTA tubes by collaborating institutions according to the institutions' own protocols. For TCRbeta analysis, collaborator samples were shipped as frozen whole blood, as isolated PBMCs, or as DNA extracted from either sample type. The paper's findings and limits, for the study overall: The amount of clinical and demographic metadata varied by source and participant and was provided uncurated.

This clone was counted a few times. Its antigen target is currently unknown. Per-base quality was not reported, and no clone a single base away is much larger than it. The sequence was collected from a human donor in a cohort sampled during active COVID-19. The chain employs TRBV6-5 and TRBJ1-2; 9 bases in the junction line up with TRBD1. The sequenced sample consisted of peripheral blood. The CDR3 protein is CASSQRGTGLDGYTF. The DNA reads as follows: TGTGCCAGCAGCCAACGCGGGACAGGGTTAGATGGCTACACCTTC.